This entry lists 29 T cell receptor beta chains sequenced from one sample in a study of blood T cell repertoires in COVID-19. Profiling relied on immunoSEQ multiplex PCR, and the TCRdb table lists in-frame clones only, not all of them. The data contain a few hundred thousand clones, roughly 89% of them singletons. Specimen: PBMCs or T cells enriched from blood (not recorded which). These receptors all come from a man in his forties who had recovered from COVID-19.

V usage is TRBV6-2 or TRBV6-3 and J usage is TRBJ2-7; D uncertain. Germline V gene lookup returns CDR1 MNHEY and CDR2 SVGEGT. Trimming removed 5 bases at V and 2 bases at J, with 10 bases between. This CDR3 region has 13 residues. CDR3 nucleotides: TGTGCCAGCAGTCAGAAAACCCCCTACGAGCAGTACTTC. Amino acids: CASSQKTPYEQYF.

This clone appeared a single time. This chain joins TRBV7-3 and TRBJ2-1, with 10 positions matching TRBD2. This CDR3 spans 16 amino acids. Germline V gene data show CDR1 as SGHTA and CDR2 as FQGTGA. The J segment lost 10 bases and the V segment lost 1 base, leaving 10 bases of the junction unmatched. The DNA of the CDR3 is TGTGCCAGCAGCTTAAGGCCTAGCGGGAGACTCGGAGAGCAGTTCTTC. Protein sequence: CASSLRPSGRLGEQFF.

CDR3 region: CASSRWERGEQYF. The CDR3 nucleotides read TGCGCCAGCAGCCGATGGGAAAGGGGCGAGCAGTACTTC. This sequence joins TRBV4-3 and TRBJ2-7; D possibly corresponds to TRBD1 (5 bases). V was trimmed by 4 bases and J by 6 bases, leaving 13 bases between them. The CDR3 consists of 13 residues. Germline V gene data show CDR1 as LGHNA and CDR2 as YSLEER.

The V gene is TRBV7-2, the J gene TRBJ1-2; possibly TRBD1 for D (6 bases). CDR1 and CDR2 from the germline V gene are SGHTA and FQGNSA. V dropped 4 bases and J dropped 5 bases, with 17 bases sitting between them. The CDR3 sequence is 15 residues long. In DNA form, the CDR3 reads TGTGCCAGCAGCTCCAACCTCGGACAGACGTATGGCTACACCTTC. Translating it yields CASSSNLGQTYGYTF.

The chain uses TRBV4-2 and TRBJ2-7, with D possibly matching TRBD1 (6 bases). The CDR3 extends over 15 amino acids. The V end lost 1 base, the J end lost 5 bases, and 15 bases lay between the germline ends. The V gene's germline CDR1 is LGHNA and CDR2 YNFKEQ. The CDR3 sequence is CASSQAPGQINEQYF. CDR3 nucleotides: TGTGCCAGCAGCCAAGCTCCGGGACAAATTAACGAGCAGTACTTC.

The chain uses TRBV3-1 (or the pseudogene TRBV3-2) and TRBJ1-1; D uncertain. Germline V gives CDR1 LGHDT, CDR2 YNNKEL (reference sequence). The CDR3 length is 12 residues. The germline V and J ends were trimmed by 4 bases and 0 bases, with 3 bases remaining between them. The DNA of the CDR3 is TGTGCCAGCAGCCGAGTGAACACTGAAGCTTTCTTT. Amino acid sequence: CASSRVNTEAFF.

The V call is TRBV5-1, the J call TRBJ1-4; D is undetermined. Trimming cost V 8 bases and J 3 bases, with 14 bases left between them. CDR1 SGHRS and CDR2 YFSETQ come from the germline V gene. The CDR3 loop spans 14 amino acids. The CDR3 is CASQTGSANEKLFF. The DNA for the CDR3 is TGCGCCAGTCAGACGGGAAGTGCTAATGAAAAACTGTTTTTT. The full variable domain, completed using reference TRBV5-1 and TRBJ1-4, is KAGVTQTPRYLIKTRGQQVTLSCSPISGHRSVSWYQQTPGQGLQFLFEYFSETQRNKGNFPGRFSGRQFSNSRSEMNVSTLELGDSALYLCASQTGSANEKLFFGSGTQLSVL.

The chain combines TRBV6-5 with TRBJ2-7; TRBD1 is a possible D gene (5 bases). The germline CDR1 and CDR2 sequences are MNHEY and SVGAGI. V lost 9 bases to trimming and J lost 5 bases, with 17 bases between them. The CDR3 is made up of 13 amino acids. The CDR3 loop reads CASSWGGANEQYF. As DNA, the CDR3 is TGTGCCAGTTCCTGGGGCGGTGCGAACGAGCAGTACTTC.

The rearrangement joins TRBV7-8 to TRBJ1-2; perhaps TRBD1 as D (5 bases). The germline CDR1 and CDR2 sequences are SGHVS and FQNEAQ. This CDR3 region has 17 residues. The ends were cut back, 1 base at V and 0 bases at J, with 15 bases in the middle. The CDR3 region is CASSLVVGAASNYGYTF. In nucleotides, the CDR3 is TGTGCCAGCAGCTTAGTTGTTGGGGCAGCTTCTAACTATGGCTACACCTTC.

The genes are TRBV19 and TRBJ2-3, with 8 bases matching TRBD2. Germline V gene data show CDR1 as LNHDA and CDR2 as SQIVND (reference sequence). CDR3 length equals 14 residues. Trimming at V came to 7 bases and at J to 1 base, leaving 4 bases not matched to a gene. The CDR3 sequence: CASTRSGGTDTQYF. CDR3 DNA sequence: TGTGCCAGTACCCGTAGCGGGGGCACAGATACGCAGTATTTT.

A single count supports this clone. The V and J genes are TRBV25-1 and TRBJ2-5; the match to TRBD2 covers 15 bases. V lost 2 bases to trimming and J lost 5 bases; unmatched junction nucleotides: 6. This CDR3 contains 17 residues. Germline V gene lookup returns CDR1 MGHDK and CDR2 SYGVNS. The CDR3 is CASSEGLAGGLPETQYF. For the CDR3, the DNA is TGTGCCAGCAGTGAAGGACTAGCGGGAGGGCTTCCTGAGACCCAGTACTTC.

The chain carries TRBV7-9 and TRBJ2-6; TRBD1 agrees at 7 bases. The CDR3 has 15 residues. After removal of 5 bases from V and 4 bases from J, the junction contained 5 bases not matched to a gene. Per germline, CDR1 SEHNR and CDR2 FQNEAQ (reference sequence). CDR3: CASSPVQGGANVLTF. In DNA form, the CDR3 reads TGTGCCAGCAGCCCGGTACAGGGGGGGGCCAACGTCCTGACTTTC. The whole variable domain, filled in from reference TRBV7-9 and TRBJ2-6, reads DTGVSQNPRHKITKRGQNVTFRCDPISEHNRLYWYRQTLGQGPEFLTYFQNEAQLEKSRLLSDRFSAERPKGSFSTLEIQRTEQGDSAMYLCASSPVQGGANVLTFGAGSRLTVL.

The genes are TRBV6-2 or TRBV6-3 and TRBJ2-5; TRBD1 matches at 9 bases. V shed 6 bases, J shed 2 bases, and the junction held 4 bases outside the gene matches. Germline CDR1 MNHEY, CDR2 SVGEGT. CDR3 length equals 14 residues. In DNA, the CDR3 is TGTGCCAGCAGCAAGACAGGGGGACAAGAGACCCAGTACTTC. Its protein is CASSKTGGQETQYF.

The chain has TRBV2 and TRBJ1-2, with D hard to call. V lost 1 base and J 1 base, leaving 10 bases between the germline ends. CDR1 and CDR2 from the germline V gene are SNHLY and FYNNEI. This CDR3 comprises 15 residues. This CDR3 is CASSEGFGINYGYTF. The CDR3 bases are TGTGCCAGCAGTGAAGGTTTCGGTATTAACTATGGCTACACCTTC.

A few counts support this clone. In DNA, the CDR3 is TGTGCCAGCAGTTTACACCTCCGGGACAGGGGGCAATATAATTCACCCCTCCACTTT. It yields the protein CASSLHLRDRGQYNSPLHF. J is TRBJ1-6 and V is TRBV27; 12 nucleotides line up with TRBD1. Germline CDR1 and CDR2: MNHEY and SMNVEV (reference sequence). This CDR3 has 19 residues. J was trimmed by 4 bases and V by 2 bases; bases with no gene match: 9.

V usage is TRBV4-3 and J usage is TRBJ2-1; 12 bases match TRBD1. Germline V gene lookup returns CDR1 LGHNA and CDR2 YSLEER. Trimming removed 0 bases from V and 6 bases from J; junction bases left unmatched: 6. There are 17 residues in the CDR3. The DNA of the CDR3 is TGCGCCAGCAGCCAAGATGCGGGACAGGGGGCCGTCAATGAGCAGTTCTTC. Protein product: CASSQDAGQGAVNEQFF.

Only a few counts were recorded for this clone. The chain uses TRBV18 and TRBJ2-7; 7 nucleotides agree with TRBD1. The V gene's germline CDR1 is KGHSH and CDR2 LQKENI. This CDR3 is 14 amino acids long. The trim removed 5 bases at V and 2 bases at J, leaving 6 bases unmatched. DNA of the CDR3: TGTGCCAGCTCATACGGGACAGCAACCTACGAGCAGTACTTC. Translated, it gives CASSYGTATYEQYF.

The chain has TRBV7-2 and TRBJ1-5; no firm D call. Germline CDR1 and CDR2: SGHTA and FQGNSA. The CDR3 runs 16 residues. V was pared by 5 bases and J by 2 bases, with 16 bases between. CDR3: CASSPAGGPRNQPQHF. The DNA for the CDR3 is TGTGCCAGCAGCCCCGCGGGCGGACCACGCAATCAGCCCCAGCATTTT.

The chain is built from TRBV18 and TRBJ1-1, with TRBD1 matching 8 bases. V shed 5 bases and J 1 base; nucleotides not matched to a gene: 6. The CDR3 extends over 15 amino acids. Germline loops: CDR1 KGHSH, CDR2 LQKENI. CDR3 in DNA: TGTGCCAGCTCATCTGGACAGGGCTGGAACACTGAAGCTTTCTTT. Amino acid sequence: CASSSGQGWNTEAFF. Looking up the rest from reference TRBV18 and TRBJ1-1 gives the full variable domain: NAGVMQNPRHLVRRRGQEARLRCSPMKGHSHVYWYRQLPEEGLKFMVYLQKENIIDESGMPKERFSAEFPKEGPSILRIQQVVRGDSAAYFCASSSGQGWNTEAFFGQGTRLTVV.

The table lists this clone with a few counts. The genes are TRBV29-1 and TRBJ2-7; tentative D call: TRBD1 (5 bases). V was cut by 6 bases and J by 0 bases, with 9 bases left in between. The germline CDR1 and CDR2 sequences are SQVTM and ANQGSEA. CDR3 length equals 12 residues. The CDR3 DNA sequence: TGCAGCGTACAAGGGGTCTCCTACGAGCAGTACTTC. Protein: CSVQGVSYEQYF.

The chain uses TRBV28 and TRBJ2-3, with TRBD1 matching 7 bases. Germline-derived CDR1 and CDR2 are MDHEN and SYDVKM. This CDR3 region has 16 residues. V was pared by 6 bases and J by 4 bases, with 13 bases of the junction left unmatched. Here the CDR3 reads CASSLRSQGSPDTQYF. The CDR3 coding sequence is TGTGCCAGCAGCCTTAGATCACAGGGGAGCCCAGATACGCAGTATTTT.

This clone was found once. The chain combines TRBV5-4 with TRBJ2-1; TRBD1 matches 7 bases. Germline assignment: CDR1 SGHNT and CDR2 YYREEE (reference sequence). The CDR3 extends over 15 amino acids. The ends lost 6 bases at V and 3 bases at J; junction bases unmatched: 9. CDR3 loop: CASTTPRTGYNEQFF. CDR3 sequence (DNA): TGTGCCAGCACCACCCCCCGGACAGGCTACAATGAGCAGTTCTTC. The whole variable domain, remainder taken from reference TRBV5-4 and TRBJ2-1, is ETGVTQSPTHLIKTRGQQVTLRCSSQSGHNTVSWYQQALGQGPQFIFQYYREEENGRGNFPPRFSGLQFPNYSSELNVNALELDDSALYLCASTTPRTGYNEQFFGPGTRLTVL.

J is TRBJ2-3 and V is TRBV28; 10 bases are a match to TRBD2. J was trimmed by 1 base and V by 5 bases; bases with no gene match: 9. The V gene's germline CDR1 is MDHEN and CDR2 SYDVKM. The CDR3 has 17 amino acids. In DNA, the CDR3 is TGTGCCAGCAGTACTGGGGCTAGCGGGAGTGGCACAGATACGCAGTATTTT. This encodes CASSTGASGSGTDTQYF.

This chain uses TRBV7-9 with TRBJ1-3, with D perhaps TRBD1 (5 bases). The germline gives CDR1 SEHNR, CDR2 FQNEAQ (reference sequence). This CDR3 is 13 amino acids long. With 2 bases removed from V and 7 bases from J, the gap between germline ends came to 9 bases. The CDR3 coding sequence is TGTGCCAGCAGCTTATTAGGGGTGAACACCATATATTTT. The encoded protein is CASSLLGVNTIYF. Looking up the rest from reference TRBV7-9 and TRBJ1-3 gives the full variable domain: DTGVSQNPRHKITKRGQNVTFRCDPISEHNRLYWYRQTLGQGPEFLTYFQNEAQLEKSRLLSDRFSAERPKGSFSTLEIQRTEQGDSAMYLCASSLLGVNTIYFGEGSWLTVV.

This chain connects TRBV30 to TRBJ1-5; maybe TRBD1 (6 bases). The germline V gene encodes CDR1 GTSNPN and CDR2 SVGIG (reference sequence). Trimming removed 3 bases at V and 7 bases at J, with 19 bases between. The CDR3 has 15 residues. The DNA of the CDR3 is TGTGCCTGGAGCAAAGGCGGGGGGCAGGACCAGCCCCAGCATTTT. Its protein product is CAWSKGGGQDQPQHF.

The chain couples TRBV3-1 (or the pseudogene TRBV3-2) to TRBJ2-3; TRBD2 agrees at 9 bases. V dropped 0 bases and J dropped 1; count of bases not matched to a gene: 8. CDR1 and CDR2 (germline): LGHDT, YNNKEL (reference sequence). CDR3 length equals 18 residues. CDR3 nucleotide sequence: TGTGCCAGCAGCCAAGATGGTCCTAGCGGGGCCCGCACAGATACGCAGTATTTT. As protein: CASSQDGPSGARTDTQYF.

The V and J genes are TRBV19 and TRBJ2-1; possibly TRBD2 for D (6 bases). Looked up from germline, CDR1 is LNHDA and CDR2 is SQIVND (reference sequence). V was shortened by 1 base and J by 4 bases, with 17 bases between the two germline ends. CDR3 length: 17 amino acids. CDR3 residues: CASSIVPGTYNYNEQFF. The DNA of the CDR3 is TGTGCCAGTAGTATAGTGCCCGGGACTTACAATTACAATGAGCAGTTCTTC.

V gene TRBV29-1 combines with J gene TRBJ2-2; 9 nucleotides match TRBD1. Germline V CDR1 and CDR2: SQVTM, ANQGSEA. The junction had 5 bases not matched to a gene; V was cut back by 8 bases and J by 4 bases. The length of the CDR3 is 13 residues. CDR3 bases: TGCAGCCACAGGACAGGGGCCACCGGGGAGCTGTTTTTT. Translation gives CSHRTGATGELFF.

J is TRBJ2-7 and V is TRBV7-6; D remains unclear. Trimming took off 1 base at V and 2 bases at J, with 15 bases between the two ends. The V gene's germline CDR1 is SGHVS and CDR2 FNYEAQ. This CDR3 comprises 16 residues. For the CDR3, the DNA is TGTGCCAGCAGCTTAGGGATGTTGGGCCAGACCTACGAGCAGTACTTC. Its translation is CASSLGMLGQTYEQYF. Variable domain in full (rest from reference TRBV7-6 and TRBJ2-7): GAGVSQSPRYKVTKRGQDVALRCDPISGHVSLYWYRQALGQGPEFLTYFNYEAQQDKSGLPNDRFSAERPEGSISTLTIQRTEQRDSAMYRCASSLGMLGQTYEQYFGPGTRLTVT.